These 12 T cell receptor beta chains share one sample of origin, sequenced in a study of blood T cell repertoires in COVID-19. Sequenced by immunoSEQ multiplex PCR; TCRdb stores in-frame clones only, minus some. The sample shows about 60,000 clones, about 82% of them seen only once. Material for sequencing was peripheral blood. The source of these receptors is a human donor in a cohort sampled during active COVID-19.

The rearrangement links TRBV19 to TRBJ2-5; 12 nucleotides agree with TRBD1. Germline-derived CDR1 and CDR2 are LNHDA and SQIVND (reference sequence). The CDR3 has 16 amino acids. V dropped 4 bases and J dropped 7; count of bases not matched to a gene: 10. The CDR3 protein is CASSKRGQGAFGTQYF. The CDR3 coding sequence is TGTGCCAGTAGTAAGCGGGGACAGGGGGCTTTCGGGACCCAGTACTTC.

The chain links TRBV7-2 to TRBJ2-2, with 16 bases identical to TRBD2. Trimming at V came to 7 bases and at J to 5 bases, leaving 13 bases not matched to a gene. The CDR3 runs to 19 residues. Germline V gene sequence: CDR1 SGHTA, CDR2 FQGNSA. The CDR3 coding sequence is TGTGCCAGCACCCAGGGGACTAGCGGGGGGGCGGTGAATACCGGGGAGCTGTTTTTT. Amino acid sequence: CASTQGTSGGAVNTGELFF.

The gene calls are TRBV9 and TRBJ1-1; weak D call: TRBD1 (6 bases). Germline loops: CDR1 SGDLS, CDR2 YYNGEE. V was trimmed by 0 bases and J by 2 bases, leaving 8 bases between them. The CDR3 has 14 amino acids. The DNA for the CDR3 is TGTGCCAGCAGCGTAGGACAGGTAAACACTGAAGCTTTCTTT. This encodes CASSVGQVNTEAFF.

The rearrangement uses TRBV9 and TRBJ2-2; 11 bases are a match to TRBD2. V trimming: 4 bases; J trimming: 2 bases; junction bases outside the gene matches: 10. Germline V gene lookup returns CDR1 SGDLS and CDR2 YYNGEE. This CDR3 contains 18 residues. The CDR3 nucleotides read TGTGCCAGCAGCCCTCAACCTGGGACTAGCGGAAACACCGGGGAGCTGTTTTTT. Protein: CASSPQPGTSGNTGELFF.

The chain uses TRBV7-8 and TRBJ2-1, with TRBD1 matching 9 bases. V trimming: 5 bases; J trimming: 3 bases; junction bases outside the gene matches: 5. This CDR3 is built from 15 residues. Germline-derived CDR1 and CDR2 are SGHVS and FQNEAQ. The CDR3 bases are TGTGCCAGCAGCATCTGGACAGGGGTCTACAATGAGCAGTTCTTC. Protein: CASSIWTGVYNEQFF.

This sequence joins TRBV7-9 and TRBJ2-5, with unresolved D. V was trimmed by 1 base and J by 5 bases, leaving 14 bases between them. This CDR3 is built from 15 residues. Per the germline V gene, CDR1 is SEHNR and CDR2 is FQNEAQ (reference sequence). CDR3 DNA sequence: TGTGCCAGCAGCTTAGATTCTAAGGCCGGGGAGACCCAGTACTTC. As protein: CASSLDSKAGETQYF.

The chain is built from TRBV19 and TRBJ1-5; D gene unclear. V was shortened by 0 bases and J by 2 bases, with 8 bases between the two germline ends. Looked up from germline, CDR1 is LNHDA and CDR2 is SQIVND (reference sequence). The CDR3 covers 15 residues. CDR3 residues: CASSIDVRGNQPQHF. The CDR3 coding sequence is TGTGCCAGTAGTATAGACGTGAGGGGCAATCAGCCCCAGCATTTT.

DNA of the CDR3: TGTGCCAGCTCACCGGCAAGGGGCACGAACACTGAAGCTTTCTTT. It translates to CASSPARGTNTEAFF. This sequence joins TRBV18 and TRBJ1-1; a possible D gene is TRBD1 (5 bases). From germline, CDR1 is KGHSH and CDR2 LQKENI. The V end was cut by 3 bases, the J end by 1 base, with 12 bases between. CDR3 size: 15 residues.

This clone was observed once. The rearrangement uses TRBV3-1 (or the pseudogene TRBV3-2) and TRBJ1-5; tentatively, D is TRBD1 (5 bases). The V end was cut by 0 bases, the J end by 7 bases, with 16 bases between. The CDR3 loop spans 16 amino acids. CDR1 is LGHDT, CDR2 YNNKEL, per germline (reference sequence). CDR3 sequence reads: CASSQDLPGIGQPQHF. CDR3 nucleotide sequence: TGTGCCAGCAGCCAAGATTTGCCAGGGATCGGGCAGCCCCAGCATTTT.

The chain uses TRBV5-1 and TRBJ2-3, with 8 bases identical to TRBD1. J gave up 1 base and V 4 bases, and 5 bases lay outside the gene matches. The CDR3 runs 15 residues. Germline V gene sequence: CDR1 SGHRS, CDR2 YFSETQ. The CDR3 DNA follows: TGCGCCAGCAGCGGAGGACAGGGACGCACAGATACGCAGTATTTT. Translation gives CASSGGQGRTDTQYF.

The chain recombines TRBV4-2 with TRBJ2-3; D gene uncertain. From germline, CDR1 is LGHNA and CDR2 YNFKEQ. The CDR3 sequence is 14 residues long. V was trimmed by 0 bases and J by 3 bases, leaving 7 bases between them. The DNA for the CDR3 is TGTGCCAGCAGCCAAGATTCCCGGACAGATACGCAGTATTTT. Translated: CASSQDSRTDTQYF.

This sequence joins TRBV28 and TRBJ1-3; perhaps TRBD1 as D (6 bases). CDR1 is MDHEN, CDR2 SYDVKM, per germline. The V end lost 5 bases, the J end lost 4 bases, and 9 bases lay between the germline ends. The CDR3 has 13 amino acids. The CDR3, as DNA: TGTGCCAGCAGTCCCGGACAGGGAAACACCATATATTTT. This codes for CASSPGQGNTIYF.